This entry lists 7 T cell receptor beta chains sequenced from one sample in a study of cytomegalovirus exposure and HLA in healthy donors. This PCR relied on a set of 60 Vbeta primers and 13 Jbeta primers. Sequencing used immunoSEQ multiplex PCR; TCRdb keeps in-frame clones, though not all of them. The table includes about 43,000 clones, 50% to 75% detected once. The material sequenced was PBMCs. These receptors came from a human donor in good health.

The V and J genes are TRBV5-1 and TRBJ1-1; D is perhaps TRBD1 (6 bases). Trimming stripped 4 bases from V and 1 base from J, with 14 bases between. The CDR3 is 15 amino acids. Germline lookup yields CDR1 SGHRS and CDR2 YFSETQ. The CDR3 protein is CASSASGQPNTEAFF. In nucleotides, the CDR3 is TGCGCCAGCAGCGCGTCGGGACAACCGAACACTGAAGCTTTCTTT.

This clone was detected a few times. V is TRBV20-1 and J is TRBJ2-1, with D perhaps matching TRBD2 (5 bases). Trimming shortened V by 1 base and J by 8 bases, and 6 bases separated the two germline ends. Germline CDR1 DFQATT, CDR2 SNEGSKA (reference sequence). The CDR3 has 11 residues. The DNA for the CDR3 is TGCAGTGCTAGAGTCGGGGATGAGCAGTTCTTC. This gives the protein CSARVGDEQFF.

The chain joins TRBV2 to TRBJ1-2, with D possibly TRBD1 on 6 matching bases. Germline V CDR1 and CDR2: SNHLY, FYNNEI. The ends were cut back, 1 base at V and 3 bases at J, with 6 bases in the middle. This CDR3 is 13 amino acids long. The CDR3 bases are TGTGCCAGCAGTGAAGGACAGGACTATGGCTACACCTTC. This codes for CASSEGQDYGYTF.

This clone was recorded once. The rearrangement joins TRBV11-2 to TRBJ1-1; D is uncertain. The V end was cut by 5 bases, the J end by 0 bases, with 10 bases between. The CDR3 is 14 amino acids. Germline values: CDR1 SGHAT, CDR2 FQNNGV. The CDR3 reads CASSPAALNTEAFF. The CDR3 DNA sequence: TGTGCCAGCAGCCCCGCCGCGTTGAACACTGAAGCTTTCTTT.

CDR3 DNA: TGTGCCAGCAGAGGGACTAGCGGGCGCTACGAGCAGTACTTC. Translating it yields CASRGTSGRYEQYF. The chain is built from TRBV27 and TRBJ2-7; 12 bases align to TRBD2. V shed 6 bases and J 3 bases; nucleotides not matched to a gene: 3. The CDR3 is made up of 14 amino acids. Germline V gene lookup returns CDR1 MNHEY and CDR2 SMNVEV (reference sequence).

CDR3 nucleotides: TGCGCCAGCAGCCAATTGGCGACGGTACAGGGGGCCCACGAGCAGTACTTC. Amino acids: CASSQLATVQGAHEQYF. The gene calls are TRBV4-1 and TRBJ2-7, with TRBD1 identical over 9 bases. The V and J ends lost 2 bases and 5 bases, in that order; junction bases with no gene match: 13. Germline V lookup: CDR1 MGHRA, CDR2 YSYEKL. The CDR3 consists of 17 residues.

This chain uses TRBV4-2 with TRBJ2-3, with 8 bases matching TRBD2. This CDR3 has 15 amino acids. The V gene end was trimmed by 2 bases and the J gene end by 5 bases; junction bases not matched to a gene: 6. CDR1 and CDR2 from the germline V gene are LGHNA and YNFKEQ. CDR3 sequence (DNA): TGTGCCAGCAGCCAATCCACCCGGGGGGGAGATACGCAGTATTTT. Translated: CASSQSTRGGDTQYF.